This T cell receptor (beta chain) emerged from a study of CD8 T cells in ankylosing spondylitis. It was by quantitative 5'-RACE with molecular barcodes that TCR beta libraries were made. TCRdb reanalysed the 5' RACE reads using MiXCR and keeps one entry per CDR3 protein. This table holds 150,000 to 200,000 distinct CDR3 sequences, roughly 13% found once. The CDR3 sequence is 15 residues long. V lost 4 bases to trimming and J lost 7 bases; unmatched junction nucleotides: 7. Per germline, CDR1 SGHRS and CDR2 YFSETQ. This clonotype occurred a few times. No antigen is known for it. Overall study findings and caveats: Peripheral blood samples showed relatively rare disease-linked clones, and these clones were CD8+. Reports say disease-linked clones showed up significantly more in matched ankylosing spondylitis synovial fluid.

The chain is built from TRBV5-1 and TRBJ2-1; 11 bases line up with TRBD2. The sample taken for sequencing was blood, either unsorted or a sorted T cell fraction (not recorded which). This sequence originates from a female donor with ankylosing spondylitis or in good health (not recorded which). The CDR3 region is CASSPTSGNENEQFF. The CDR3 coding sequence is TGCGCCAGCAGCCCGACTAGCGGGAATGAGAATGAGCAGTTCTTC.